A single sample gave rise to the 16 T cell receptor beta chains below, sequenced in a study of blood T cell repertoires in COVID-19. Assay: immunoSEQ multiplex PCR; the TCRdb copy retains only in-frame clones and omits some. This table has over 110,000 clones, roughly 88% appearing once. Sequenced material: peripheral blood. These receptors were collected from a man aged 65 to 79 with acute or convalescent COVID-19.

J is TRBJ2-3 and V is TRBV19; D possibly corresponds to TRBD1 (6 bases). This CDR3 comprises 14 residues. Germline V gene lookup returns CDR1 LNHDA and CDR2 SQIVND (reference sequence). Trimming pared 3 bases from V and 1 base from J, leaving 8 bases between. In DNA, the CDR3 is TGTGCCAGTAGTATCGGACAGCGCACAGATACGCAGTATTTT. It encodes CASSIGQRTDTQYF.

V and J are TRBV12-3 or TRBV12-4 and TRBJ1-1; 9 bases line up with TRBD1. The J segment lost 6 bases and the V segment lost 8 bases, leaving 7 bases of the junction unmatched. The CDR3 length is 13 residues. CDR3 loop: CASERTGEPEAFF. CDR3 DNA sequence: TGTGCCAGCGAACGGACAGGGGAGCCTGAAGCTTTCTTT.

This rearrangement joins TRBV7-2 to TRBJ2-7; 7 bases match TRBD2. The V segment lost 4 bases and the J segment 5 bases; nucleotides outside the gene matches: 14. Germline CDR1 SGHTA, CDR2 FQGNSA. This CDR3 is 16 amino acids long. CDR3 sequence (DNA): TGTGCCAGCAGCTCCCCCCGTTGGCGGGAGAAACACGAGCAGTACTTC. Encoded protein: CASSSPRWREKHEQYF.

The chain employs TRBV5-1 and TRBJ2-7, with 8 nucleotides matching TRBD2. The CDR3 totals 15 residues. Unmatched junction bases numbered 6, after V lost 0 bases and J lost 4 bases. Germline V gives CDR1 SGHRS, CDR2 YFSETQ. CDR3 sequence: CASSLGAGAPYEQYF. CDR3 in DNA: TGCGCCAGCAGCTTGGGAGCGGGGGCCCCATACGAGCAGTACTTC. Drawing the rest from reference TRBV5-1 and TRBJ2-7, the complete variable domain is KAGVTQTPRYLIKTRGQQVTLSCSPISGHRSVSWYQQTPGQGLQFLFEYFSETQRNKGNFPGRFSGRQFSNSRSEMNVSTLELGDSALYLCASSLGAGAPYEQYFGPGTRLTVT.

The chain employs TRBV11-2 and TRBJ2-2; D gene unclear. Trimming shortened V by 5 bases and J by 4 bases, and 23 bases separated the two germline ends. Germline CDR1 reads SGHAT; CDR2 reads FQNNGV. The CDR3 has 18 amino acids. The CDR3 here is CASSPRSGSGSSTGELFF. The CDR3 DNA reads TGTGCCAGCAGCCCCCGCTCCGGATCAGGCTCCAGCACCGGGGAGCTGTTTTTT.

In its sample, this clone was seen a few times. The chain is built from TRBV3-1 (or the pseudogene TRBV3-2) and TRBJ1-2; 7 nucleotides align to TRBD1. From germline, CDR1 is LGHDT and CDR2 YNNKEL (reference sequence). The CDR3 runs 12 residues. With 4 bases clipped from V and 7 bases from J, the junction kept 3 bases outside the gene matches. In DNA form, the CDR3 reads TGTGCCAGCAGCCCCAGGGGGGCTGGCTACACCTTC. Translated, it gives CASSPRGAGYTF.

Comments on this clone: Other DNA sequences in this sample translate to the same CDR3. The chain joins TRBV6-5 to TRBJ1-5; D call uncertain. Germline V gene lookup returns CDR1 MNHEY and CDR2 SVGAGI. The V gene lost 2 bases and the J gene lost 6 bases, with 8 bases spanning the gap. This CDR3 is 13 amino acids long. This CDR3 reads CASSYGRGQPQHF. CDR3 in DNA: TGTGCCAGCAGTTACGGACGGGGTCAGCCCCAGCATTTT.

This chain joins TRBV18 and TRBJ2-3, with D possibly being TRBD1 (6 bases). V lost 7 bases, J lost 4 bases, and 18 bases lay in between. The CDR3 is 15 amino acids. Germline V lookup: CDR1 KGHSH, CDR2 LQKENI. This CDR3 is CASLPGLGGPDTQYF. The CDR3 nucleotides read TGTGCCAGCTTACCGGGGCTTGGGGGCCCAGATACGCAGTATTTT.

This rearrangement joins TRBV27 to TRBJ1-4; D remains ambiguous. The CDR3 sequence is 14 residues long. From germline, CDR1 is MNHEY and CDR2 SMNVEV (reference sequence). Trimming shortened V by 4 bases and J by 8 bases, and 14 bases separated the two germline ends. The CDR3 DNA reads as TGTGCCAGCAGTTGGAACAGAGGGTCAGAAAAACTGTTTTTT. Its translation: CASSWNRGSEKLFF.

In its sample, this clone was seen once. The V call is TRBV13, the J call TRBJ2-1; 7 bases match TRBD1. V shed 1 base, J shed 4 bases, and the junction held 7 bases outside the gene matches. The CDR3 sequence is 16 residues long. Looked up from germline, CDR1 is PRHDT and CDR2 is FYEKMQ (reference sequence). This CDR3 reads CASSLELGTEYNEQFF. CDR3 DNA sequence: TGTGCCAGCAGCTTAGAGCTTGGGACAGAATACAATGAGCAGTTCTTC.

The chain carries TRBV29-1 and TRBJ2-5; TRBD2 is a possible D gene (7 bases). CDR3 length equals 11 residues. CDR1 and CDR2 from the germline V gene are SQVTM and ANQGSEA. V was shortened by 8 bases and J by 6 bases, with 13 bases between the two germline ends. The chain's CDR3 is CSHREGKTQYF. The CDR3 DNA reads as TGCAGCCACAGGGAGGGGAAGACCCAGTACTTC.

The chain links TRBV3-1 (or the pseudogene TRBV3-2) to TRBJ2-7; TRBD2 matches at 8 bases. The length of the CDR3 is 15 residues. Trimming cost V 0 bases and J 2 bases; bases outside gene matches: 3. Per the germline V gene, CDR1 is LGHDT and CDR2 is YNNKEL (reference sequence). The DNA for the CDR3 is TGTGCCAGCAGCCAAGAACTAGCGGAAACCTACGAGCAGTACTTC. Its protein product is CASSQELAETYEQYF.

The rearrangement uses TRBV30 and TRBJ1-6, with 10 bases identical to TRBD1. Germline V CDR1 and CDR2: GTSNPN, SVGIG (reference sequence). This CDR3 is 15 amino acids long. V shed 5 bases, J shed 3 bases, and the junction held 4 bases outside the gene matches. DNA for the CDR3: TGTGCCTGGCGGGGACAGGGGAACTATAATTCACCCCTCCACTTT. This sequence encodes CAWRGQGNYNSPLHF.

This chain joins TRBV5-1 and TRBJ2-1; TRBD1 is a possible D gene (5 bases). The V end was cut by 4 bases, the J end by 8 bases, with 16 bases between. The CDR3 totals 14 residues. Germline CDR1 SGHRS, CDR2 YFSETQ. The CDR3 reads CASSATGRADEQFF. DNA for the CDR3: TGCGCCAGCAGCGCGACCGGCAGGGCTGATGAGCAGTTCTTC.

The CDR3 nucleotides are TGCGCCAGCAGCTTGGAAGCTAGCGGGGGGACAGATACGCAGTATTTT. Translating it yields CASSLEASGGTDTQYF. The chain is built from TRBV5-1 and TRBJ2-3; 11 bases map to TRBD2. From germline, CDR1 is SGHRS and CDR2 YFSETQ. This CDR3 has 16 amino acids. The J segment lost 3 bases and the V segment lost 0 bases, leaving 3 bases of the junction unmatched.

V usage is TRBV5-4 and J usage is TRBJ1-2; unclear D gene. CDR1 and CDR2 (germline): SGHNT, YYREEE (reference sequence). The V gene lost 4 bases and the J gene lost 8 bases, with 21 bases spanning the gap. The CDR3 has 15 amino acids. CDR3 protein: CASSPGGQEDKGYTF. In DNA, the CDR3 is TGTGCCAGCAGCCCGGGAGGGCAGGAGGATAAAGGCTACACCTTC.